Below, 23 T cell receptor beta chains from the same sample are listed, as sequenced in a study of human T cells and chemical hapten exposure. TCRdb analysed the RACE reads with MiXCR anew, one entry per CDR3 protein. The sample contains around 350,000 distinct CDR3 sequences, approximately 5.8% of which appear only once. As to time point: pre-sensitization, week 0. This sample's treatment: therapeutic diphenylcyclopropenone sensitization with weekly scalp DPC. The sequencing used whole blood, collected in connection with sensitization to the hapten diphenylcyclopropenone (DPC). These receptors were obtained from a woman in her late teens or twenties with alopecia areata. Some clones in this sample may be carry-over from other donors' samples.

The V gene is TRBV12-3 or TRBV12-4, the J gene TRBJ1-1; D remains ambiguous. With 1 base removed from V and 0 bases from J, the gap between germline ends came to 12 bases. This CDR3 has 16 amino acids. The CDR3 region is CASSLGQAGMNTEAFF. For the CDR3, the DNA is TGTGCCAGCAGTTTAGGTCAGGCCGGTATGAACACTGAAGCTTTCTTT.

For the CDR3, the DNA is TGTGCCAGCAGCCCGGCCCCTAGCCCCAATGAGCAGTTCTTC. This translates into CASSPAPSPNEQFF. V gene TRBV7-2 combines with J gene TRBJ2-1; D may be TRBD2 (5 bases). There are 14 residues in the CDR3. Germline loops: CDR1 SGHTA, CDR2 FQGNSA. V was pared by 5 bases and J by 6 bases, with 14 bases between. The variable domain in full, with the rest retrieved from reference TRBV7-2 and TRBJ2-1, is GAGVSQSPSNKVTEKGKDVELRCDPISGHTALYWYRQSLGQGLEFLIYFQGNSAPDKSGLPSDRFSAERTGGSVSTLTIQRTQQEDSAVYLCASSPAPSPNEQFFGPGTRLTVL.

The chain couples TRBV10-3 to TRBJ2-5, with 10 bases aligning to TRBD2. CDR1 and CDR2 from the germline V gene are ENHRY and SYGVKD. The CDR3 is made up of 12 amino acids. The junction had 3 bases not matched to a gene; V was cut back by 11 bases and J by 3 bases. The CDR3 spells CAAGTSEETQYF. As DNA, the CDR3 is TGTGCCGCCGGGACTAGCGAAGAGACCCAGTACTTC.

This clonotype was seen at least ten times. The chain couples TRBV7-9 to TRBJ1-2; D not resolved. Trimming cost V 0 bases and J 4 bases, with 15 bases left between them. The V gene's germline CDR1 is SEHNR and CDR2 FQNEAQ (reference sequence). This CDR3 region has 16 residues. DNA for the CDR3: TGTGCCAGCAGCTTAGCTAGGGAGGCCGGCTTCTATGGCTACACCTTC. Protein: CASSLAREAGFYGYTF.

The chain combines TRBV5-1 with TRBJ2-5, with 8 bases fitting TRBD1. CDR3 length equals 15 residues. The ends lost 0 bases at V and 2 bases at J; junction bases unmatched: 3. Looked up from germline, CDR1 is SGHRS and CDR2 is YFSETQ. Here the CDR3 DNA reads TGCGCCAGCAGCTTGGGAAGGGACAGGCAAGAGACCCAGTACTTC. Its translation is CASSLGRDRQETQYF.

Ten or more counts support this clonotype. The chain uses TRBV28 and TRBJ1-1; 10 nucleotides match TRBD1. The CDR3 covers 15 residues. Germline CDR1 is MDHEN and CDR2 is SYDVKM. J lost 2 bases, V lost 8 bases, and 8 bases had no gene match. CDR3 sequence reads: CASPDRDRGNTEAFF. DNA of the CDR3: TGTGCCAGCCCTGACCGGGACAGGGGAAACACTGAAGCTTTCTTT.

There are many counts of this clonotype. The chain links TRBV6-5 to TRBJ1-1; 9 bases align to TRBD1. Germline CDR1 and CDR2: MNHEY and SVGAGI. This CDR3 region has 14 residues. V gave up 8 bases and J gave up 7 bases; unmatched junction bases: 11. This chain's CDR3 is CASFRTGDWNEAFF. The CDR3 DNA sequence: TGTGCCAGCTTCCGGACAGGGGATTGGAATGAAGCTTTCTTT.

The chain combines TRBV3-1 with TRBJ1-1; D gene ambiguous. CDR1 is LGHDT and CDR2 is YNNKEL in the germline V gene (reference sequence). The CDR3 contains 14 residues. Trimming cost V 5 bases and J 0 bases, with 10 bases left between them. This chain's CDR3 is CASSNSRLNTEAFF. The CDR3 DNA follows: TGTGCCAGCAGCAACTCAAGATTGAACACTGAAGCTTTCTTT.

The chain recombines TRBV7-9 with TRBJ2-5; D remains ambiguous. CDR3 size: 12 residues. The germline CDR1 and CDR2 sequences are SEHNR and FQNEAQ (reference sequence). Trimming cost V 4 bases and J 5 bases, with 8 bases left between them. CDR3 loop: CASSSNAETQYF. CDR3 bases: TGTGCCAGCAGCTCCAACGCGGAGACCCAGTACTTC.

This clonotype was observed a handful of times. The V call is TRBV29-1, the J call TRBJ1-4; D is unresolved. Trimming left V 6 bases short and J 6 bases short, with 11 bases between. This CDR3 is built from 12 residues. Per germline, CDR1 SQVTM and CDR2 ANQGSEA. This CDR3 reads CSVQFDDEKLFF. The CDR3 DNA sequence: TGCAGCGTACAGTTTGATGATGAAAAACTGTTTTTT.

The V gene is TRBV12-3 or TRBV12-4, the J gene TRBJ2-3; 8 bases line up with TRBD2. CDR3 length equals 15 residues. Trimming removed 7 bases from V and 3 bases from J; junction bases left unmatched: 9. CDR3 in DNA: TGTGCCAGCACCCGGGAGGGGGTTAGTACAGATACGCAGTATTTT. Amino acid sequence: CASTREGVSTDTQYF.

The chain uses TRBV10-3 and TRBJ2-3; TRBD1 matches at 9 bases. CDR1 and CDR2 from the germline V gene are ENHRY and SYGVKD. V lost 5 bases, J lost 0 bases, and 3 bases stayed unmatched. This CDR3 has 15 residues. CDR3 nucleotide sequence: TGTGCCATCAGTTGGGACAGGGAAAGCACAGATACGCAGTATTTT. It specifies CAISWDRESTDTQYF.

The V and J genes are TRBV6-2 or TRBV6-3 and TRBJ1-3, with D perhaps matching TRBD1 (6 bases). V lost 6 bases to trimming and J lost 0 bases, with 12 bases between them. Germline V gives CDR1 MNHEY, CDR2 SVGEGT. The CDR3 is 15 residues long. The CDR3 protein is CASRRQESSGNTIYF. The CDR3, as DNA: TGTGCCAGCAGACGACAGGAGAGCTCTGGAAACACCATATATTTT.

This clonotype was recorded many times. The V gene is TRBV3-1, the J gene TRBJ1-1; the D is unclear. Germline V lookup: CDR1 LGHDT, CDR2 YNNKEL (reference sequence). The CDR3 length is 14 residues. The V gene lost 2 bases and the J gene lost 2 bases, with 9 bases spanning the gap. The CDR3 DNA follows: TGTGCCAGCAGCCAATTTTCGGCTAACACTGAAGCTTTCTTT. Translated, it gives CASSQFSANTEAFF. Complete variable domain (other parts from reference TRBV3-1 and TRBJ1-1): DTAVSQTPKYLVTQMGNDKSIKCEQNLGHDTMYWYKQDSKKFLKIMFSYNNKELIINETVPNRFSPKSPDKAHLNLHINSLELGDSAVYFCASSQFSANTEAFFGQGTRLTVV.

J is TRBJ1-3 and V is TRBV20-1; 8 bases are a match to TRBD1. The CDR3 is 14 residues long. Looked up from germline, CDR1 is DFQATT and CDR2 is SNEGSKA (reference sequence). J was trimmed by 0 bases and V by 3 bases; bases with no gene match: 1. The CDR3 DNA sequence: TGCAGTGCTAGTGACAGGGGCTCTGGAAACACCATATATTTT. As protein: CSASDRGSGNTIYF.

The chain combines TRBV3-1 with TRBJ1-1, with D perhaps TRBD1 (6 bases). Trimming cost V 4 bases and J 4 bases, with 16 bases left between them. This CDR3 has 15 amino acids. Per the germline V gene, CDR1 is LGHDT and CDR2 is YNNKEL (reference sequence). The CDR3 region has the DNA TGTGCCAGCAGCCGAGAACAGGGTTTAACCACTGAAGCTTTCTTT. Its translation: CASSREQGLTTEAFF.

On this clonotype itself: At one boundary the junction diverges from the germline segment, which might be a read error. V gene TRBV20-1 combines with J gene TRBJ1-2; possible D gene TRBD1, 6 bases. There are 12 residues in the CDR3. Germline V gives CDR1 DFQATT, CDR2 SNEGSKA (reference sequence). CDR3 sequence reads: CSARGGDYGYTF. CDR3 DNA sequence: TGCAGTGCGAGAGGGGGGGACTATGGCTACACCTTC.

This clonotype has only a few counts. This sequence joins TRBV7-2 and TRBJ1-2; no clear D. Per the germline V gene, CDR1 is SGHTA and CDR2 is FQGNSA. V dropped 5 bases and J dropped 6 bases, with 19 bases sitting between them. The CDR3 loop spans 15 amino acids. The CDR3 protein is CASSAWTATIDGYTF. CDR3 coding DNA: TGTGCCAGCAGCGCCTGGACGGCTACGATAGATGGCTACACCTTC.

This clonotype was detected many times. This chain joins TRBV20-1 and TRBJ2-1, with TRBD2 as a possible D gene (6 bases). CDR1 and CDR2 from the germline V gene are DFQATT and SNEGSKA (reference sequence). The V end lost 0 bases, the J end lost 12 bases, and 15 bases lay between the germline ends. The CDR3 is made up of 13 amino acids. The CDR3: CSARDYTRGGQFF. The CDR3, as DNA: TGCAGTGCTAGAGATTACACGCGGGGAGGGCAGTTCTTC.

Here the CDR3 DNA reads TGCAGTGCCCCCCGGGAAGATACGCAGTATTTT. Translated, it gives CSAPREDTQYF. The chain combines TRBV20-1 with TRBJ2-3; D possibly corresponds to TRBD2 (5 bases). Germline loops: CDR1 DFQATT, CDR2 SNEGSKA (reference sequence). CDR3 length equals 11 residues. Trimming removed 6 bases from V and 5 bases from J, with 9 bases in between.

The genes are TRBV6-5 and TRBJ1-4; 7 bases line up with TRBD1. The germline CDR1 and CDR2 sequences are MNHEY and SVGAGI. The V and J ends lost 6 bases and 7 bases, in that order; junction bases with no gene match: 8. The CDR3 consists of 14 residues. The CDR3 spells CASSNRDRGEKLFF. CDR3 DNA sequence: TGTGCCAGCAGCAATCGGGACAGAGGTGAAAAACTGTTTTTT.

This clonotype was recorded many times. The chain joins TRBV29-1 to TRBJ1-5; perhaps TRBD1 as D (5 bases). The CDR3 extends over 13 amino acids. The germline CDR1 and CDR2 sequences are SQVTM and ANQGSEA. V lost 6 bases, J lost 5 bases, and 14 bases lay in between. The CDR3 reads CSVSIEGYQPQHF. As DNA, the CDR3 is TGCAGCGTCTCCATAGAGGGGTATCAGCCCCAGCATTTT.

For the CDR3, the DNA is TGCAGTGCAACCCCCGGGAGGGCAGGGGGTAATCAGCCCCAGCATTTT. It yields the protein CSATPGRAGGNQPQHF. V usage is TRBV20-1 and J usage is TRBJ1-5, with 7 positions matching TRBD1. Per the germline V gene, CDR1 is DFQATT and CDR2 is SNEGSKA (reference sequence). The CDR3 has 16 amino acids. The trim removed 6 bases at V and 4 bases at J, leaving 15 bases unmatched.